The 17 T cell receptor beta chains given below trace back to one sample, sequenced in a study of PD-1 blockade in classical Hodgkin lymphoma. Patients all relapsed after autologous stem cell transplantation, and there was variation in brentuximab vedotin exposure. Assay used: immunoSEQ multiplex PCR; TCRdb lists only in-frame clones, some missing. The sample records just over 50,000 clones, approximately 70% being singletons. Sequencing was performed on peripheral blood mononuclear cells (PBMCs), taken before the second cycle of nivolumab. These TCRs come from a human donor with classical Hodgkin lymphoma.

The V gene is TRBV19, the J gene TRBJ1-1; no reliable D call. With 1 base removed from V and 1 base from J, the gap between germline ends came to 10 bases. The CDR3 loop spans 15 amino acids. Germline-derived CDR1 and CDR2 are LNHDA and SQIVND (reference sequence). The CDR3 is CASSIGWTGNTEAFF. The CDR3 nucleotides read TGTGCCAGTAGTATAGGGTGGACGGGGAACACTGAAGCTTTCTTT.

The chain joins TRBV30 to TRBJ2-5, with 8 bases lining up with TRBD1. The CDR3 spans 14 residues. Germline V gives CDR1 GTSNPN, CDR2 SVGIG (reference sequence). J gave up 5 bases and V 3 bases, and 8 bases lay outside the gene matches. Here the CDR3 reads CAWSPAGGLETQYF. The CDR3 bases are TGTGCCTGGAGCCCGGCAGGGGGCTTGGAGACCCAGTACTTC.

This chain connects TRBV29-1 to TRBJ2-3; TRBD2 is a possible D gene (5 bases). V shed 4 bases and J shed 9 bases, with 5 bases lying between them. The germline gives CDR1 SQVTM, CDR2 ANQGSEA. CDR3 length: 9 residues. CDR3 coding DNA: TGCAGCGTTGCGGGAACGCAGTATTTT. This gives the protein CSVAGTQYF.

The chain uses TRBV18 and TRBJ1-5, with D perhaps TRBD1 (6 bases). CDR1 and CDR2 from the germline V gene are KGHSH and LQKENI. Trimming took 3 bases from V and 4 from J, leaving 13 bases between them. CDR3 length equals 15 residues. As DNA, the CDR3 is TGTGCCAGCTCACCGGCGGGGGGGCAGAATCAGCCCCAGCATTTT. Translating it yields CASSPAGGQNQPQHF.

The J gene is TRBJ2-7, the V gene TRBV6-5, with 10 nucleotides matching TRBD2. The CDR3 contains 15 residues. V shed 5 bases, J shed 5 bases, and the junction held 9 bases outside the gene matches. Germline CDR1 MNHEY, CDR2 SVGAGI. The CDR3 spells CASSPLAGELHEQYF. The CDR3 DNA sequence: TGTGCCAGCAGTCCTCTAGCGGGAGAGCTCCACGAGCAGTACTTC.

V is TRBV28 and J is TRBJ2-7; 8 bases are shared with TRBD2. CDR3 length: 11 amino acids. Germline V CDR1 and CDR2: MDHEN, SYDVKM. V lost 5 bases and J lost 9; bases outside the gene matches: 3. The CDR3 bases are TGTGCCAGCAGTCACGGGACTAGGCAGTACTTC. This gives the protein CASSHGTRQYF.

The chain carries TRBV18 and TRBJ2-1; TRBD1 matches at 11 bases. The germline V gene has CDR1 KGHSH and CDR2 LQKENI. This CDR3 contains 17 residues. Germline trimming cut 0 bases from V and 4 bases from J; bases unmatched to any gene: 5. Here the CDR3 DNA reads TGTGCCAGCTCACCACCGATCGGGACAGGGGGGTACAATGAGCAGTTCTTC. Translating gives CASSPPIGTGGYNEQFF. The full variable domain, completed using reference TRBV18 and TRBJ2-1, is NAGVMQNPRHLVRRRGQEARLRCSPMKGHSHVYWYRQLPEEGLKFMVYLQKENIIDESGMPKERFSAEFPKEGPSILRIQQVVRGDSAAYFCASSPPIGTGGYNEQFFGPGTRLTVL.

J is TRBJ2-4 and V is TRBV19, with D maybe TRBD1 (5 bases). This CDR3 has 19 amino acids. CDR1 and CDR2 (germline): LNHDA, SQIVND (reference sequence). Trimming stripped 0 bases from V and 3 bases from J, with 21 bases between. The CDR3 protein is CASSIDRFRALEVKNIQYF. For the CDR3, the DNA is TGTGCCAGTAGTATAGATCGTTTCAGGGCCCTAGAGGTCAAAAACATTCAGTACTTC.

The V call is TRBV19, the J call TRBJ2-5; TRBD2 matches 8 bases. V lost 3 bases, J lost 4 bases, and 7 bases stayed unmatched. This CDR3 has 15 residues. CDR1 is LNHDA, CDR2 SQIVND, per germline (reference sequence). In nucleotides, the CDR3 is TGTGCCAGTAGTATGAGGACTAGCCCGGTAGAGACCCAGTACTTC. The encoded protein is CASSMRTSPVETQYF.

This clone came up once. The gene calls are TRBV6-5 and TRBJ2-1; a weak D match, TRBD2 (6 bases). The CDR3 contains 15 residues. Germline V gene data show CDR1 as MNHEY and CDR2 as SVGAGI. V gave up 6 bases and J gave up 4 bases, with 16 bases separating them. In nucleotides, the CDR3 is TGTGCCAGCAGCCCCTCCCGGACTACTTACAATGAGCAGTTCTTC. This codes for CASSPSRTTYNEQFF.

The chain joins TRBV6-6 to TRBJ2-7; TRBD2 agrees at 13 bases. Unmatched junction bases numbered 5, after V lost 5 bases and J lost 4 bases. The CDR3 totals 15 residues. Germline CDR1 reads MNHNY; CDR2 reads SVGAGI (reference sequence). The DNA of the CDR3 is TGTGCCAGCAGTGGAAGGACTAGCGGGAGTTACGAGCAGTACTTC. The encoded protein is CASSGRTSGSYEQYF.

The V and J genes are TRBV18 and TRBJ1-5; tentatively, D is TRBD1 (5 bases). The V gene's germline CDR1 is KGHSH and CDR2 LQKENI. The CDR3 is made up of 14 amino acids. Trimming cost V 2 bases and J 2 bases, with 7 bases left between them. CDR3 in DNA: TGTGCCAGCTCACCATCGGGGGGCAATCAGCCCCAGCATTTT. Encoded protein: CASSPSGGNQPQHF. Full variable domain (rest looked up from reference TRBV18 and TRBJ1-5): NAGVMQNPRHLVRRRGQEARLRCSPMKGHSHVYWYRQLPEEGLKFMVYLQKENIIDESGMPKERFSAEFPKEGPSILRIQQVVRGDSAAYFCASSPSGGNQPQHFGDGTRLSIL.

The chain joins TRBV29-1 to TRBJ1-1, with a weak D call TRBD1 (5 bases). Germline V CDR1 and CDR2: SQVTM, ANQGSEA. The CDR3 extends over 15 amino acids. Deletions cut 5 bases from V and 1 base from J, with 17 bases between. CDR3 residues: CSVFLGVDRNTEAFF. DNA of the CDR3: TGCAGCGTTTTTTTGGGGGTAGATAGGAACACTGAAGCTTTCTTT.

The rearrangement joins TRBV30 to TRBJ1-5; D possibly corresponds to TRBD1 (5 bases). There are 16 residues in the CDR3. The germline V and J ends were trimmed by 0 bases and 2 bases, with 14 bases remaining between them. Germline CDR1 and CDR2: GTSNPN and SVGIG (reference sequence). CDR3 coding DNA: TGTGCCTGGAGTGTACGGGGGGGTGTGGGCAATCAGCCCCAGCATTTT. It yields the protein CAWSVRGGVGNQPQHF.

There are a few counts of this clone. This chain uses TRBV10-1 with TRBJ1-2; D is uncertain. Trimming pared 3 bases from V and 2 bases from J, leaving 4 bases between. Germline CDR1 is WNHNN and CDR2 is SYGVQD (reference sequence). This CDR3 has 12 amino acids. CDR3 sequence reads: CASSDRNYGYTF. The CDR3 coding sequence is TGCGCCAGCAGTGACAGGAACTATGGCTACACCTTC.

This chain joins TRBV14 and TRBJ2-7; tentatively, D is TRBD2 (5 bases). Germline-derived CDR1 and CDR2 are SGHDN and FVKESK. Trimming left V 4 bases short and J 0 bases short, with 10 bases between. The CDR3 is 14 amino acids. CDR3 region: CASSLSGPSYEQYF. The CDR3 DNA is TGTGCCAGCAGCCTGAGCGGCCCCTCCTACGAGCAGTACTTC. Full variable domain (rest looked up from reference TRBV14 and TRBJ2-7): EAGVTQFPSHSVIEKGQTVTLRCDPISGHDNLYWYRRVMGKEIKFLLHFVKESKQDESGMPNNRFLAERTGGTYSTLKVQPAELEDSGVYFCASSLSGPSYEQYFGPGTRLTVT.

The rearrangement links TRBV5-1 to TRBJ2-7; D might be TRBD2 (6 bases). The CDR3 is 13 amino acids. Per germline, CDR1 SGHRS and CDR2 YFSETQ. V lost 2 bases and J lost 3, with 9 bases in between. The CDR3 DNA sequence: TGCGCCAGCAGCTTTGGGCGGGACTACGAGCAGTACTTC. Its protein is CASSFGRDYEQYF.